The 3 T cell receptor beta chains reported below all come from one sample, sequenced in a study of blood T cell repertoires in COVID-19. Generated by immunoSEQ multiplex PCR, the TCRdb table keeps only in-frame clones and is missing some. There are 95,000 to 150,000 clones in the sample; 78% occur only once, and over 2% lies in the top ten. Sequencing was performed on peripheral blood. The source of these receptors is a man between 65 and 85 years old with acute or convalescent COVID-19.

The chain carries TRBV2 and TRBJ1-6; D remains ambiguous. Looked up from germline, CDR1 is SNHLY and CDR2 is FYNNEI. Trimming removed 7 bases at V and 5 bases at J, with 12 bases between. There are 14 residues in the CDR3. The CDR3 here is CASTSGSHNSPLHF. As DNA, the CDR3 is TGTGCCAGCACCTCGGGGTCCCATAATTCACCCCTCCACTTT.

The chain carries TRBV24-1 and TRBJ2-5, with D possibly TRBD1 on 6 matching bases. This CDR3 region has 14 residues. V dropped 4 bases and J dropped 1 base, with 9 bases sitting between them. The germline V gene encodes CDR1 KGHDR and CDR2 SFDVKD. The CDR3, as DNA: TGTGCCACCAGTGACCAGGGGCTCCAAGAGACCCAGTACTTC. The encoded protein is CATSDQGLQETQYF.

This clone was seen a handful of times. J is TRBJ2-5 and V is TRBV15; 13 bases are a match to TRBD2. Germline loops: CDR1 LNHNV, CDR2 YYDKDF (reference sequence). The CDR3 has 17 amino acids. V gave up 3 bases and J gave up 2 bases; unmatched junction bases: 6. Here the CDR3 DNA reads TGTGCCACCAGCAGTGGTTCGACTAGCGGGGGGCAAGAGACCCAGTACTTC. Translating gives CATSSGSTSGGQETQYF.